Listed below are T cell receptor beta chains from one sample, sequenced in a study of Ad26.COV2.S vaccination and SARS-CoV-2 variants. Method: immunoSEQ multiplex PCR; TCRdb's copy keeps in-frame clones and lacks some. The table records about 280,000 clones, around 87% of them present only once. The sample here was peripheral blood, taken in a trial of Ad26.COV2.S vaccine versus placebo. The receptors originated from a person between 18 and 60 years old who received the Ad26.COV2.S COVID-19 vaccine or a placebo. Both conserved end residues are part of each CDR3. D genes are given only for firm matches. The size field is filled for only some rows; it gives once, few, many or a size class.

V	size	J	D	DNA	CDR3
TRBV12-3/TRBV12-4	NA	TRBJ2-7	NA	TGTGCCAGCAGTTCAGGTAGCGTTTACGAGCAGTACTTC	CASSSGSVYEQYF
TRBV7-9	once	TRBJ2-7	TRBD2	TGTGCCAGCAGTCGGCCGGGACTAGCGGGAATCAACGAGCAGTACTTC	CASSRPGLAGINEQYF
TRBV7-9	NA	TRBJ2-4	NA	TGTGCCAGCAGCTTATTGGAGGGTGTTCGAAGCAAAAACATTCAGTACTTC	CASSLLEGVRSKNIQYF
TRBV6-5	NA	TRBJ2-5	TRBD2	TGTGCCAGCAGGCGGGACTACTACTCACAAGAGACCCAGTACTTC	CASRRDYYSQETQYF
TRBV6-2/TRBV6-3	NA	TRBJ2-2	NA	TGTGCCAGCAGCCTTCCTTCCTACTCGAACACCGGGGAGCTGTTTTTT	CASSLPSYSNTGELFF
TRBV4-1	NA	TRBJ2-1	TRBD2	TGCGCCAGCCGTAGCGGGCCAAAGCAGTTCTTC	CASRSGPKQFF
TRBV6-5	few	TRBJ2-7	NA	TGTGCCAGCAGTTACTCTGGGCAGGGAACCTACGAGCAGTACTTC	CASSYSGQGTYEQYF
TRBV18	NA	TRBJ2-7	NA	TGTGCCAGCTCACCACAAAGCCGACAGGACTACGAGCAGTACTTC	CASSPQSRQDYEQYF
TRBV7-2	once	TRBJ2-5	TRBD2	TGTGCCAGCAGCTTAGCGCTCAGCGGGGGGGCTCTCGTAGAGACCCAGTACTTC	CASSLALSGGALVETQYF
TRBV1	NA	TRBJ2-3	NA	TGCACCAGCAAGGTTAGAATTGGAGGAGATACGCAGTATTTT	CTSKVRIGGDTQYF
TRBV4-3	NA	TRBJ1-4	TRBD1	TGCGCCAGCAGCCGGACCCGGGACAGGGATCCTTCGTCTAATGAAAAACTGTTTTTT	CASSRTRDRDPSSNEKLFF
TRBV6-5	NA	TRBJ2-2	TRBD1	TGTGCCACCAGACAGGGGGCGGTCTCCGGGGAGCTGTTTTTT	CATRQGAVSGELFF
TRBV5-4	NA	TRBJ1-2	NA	TGTGCCAGCAGCTTGGCAGACAGGTTTTTTGACTATGGCTACACCTTC	CASSLADRFFDYGYTF
TRBV7-2	NA	TRBJ1-3	NA	TGTGCCAGCAGCACACAAAGCCCTCAGGGGATGTATTTT	CASSTQSPQGMYF
TRBV5-1	NA	TRBJ2-2	NA	TGCGCCAGCAGCCCCAGCGCCGGGGGTGGGAACACCGGGGAGCTGTTTTTT	CASSPSAGGGNTGELFF
TRBV2	NA	TRBJ2-2	TRBD2	TGTGCCAGCAAGACTAGCGGGGGGACCGGGGAGCTGTTTTTT	CASKTSGGTGELFF
TRBV3-1/TRBV3-2	NA	TRBJ1-3	NA	TGTGCCAGCAGCCTGACAGGATTAAACACCATATATTTT	CASSLTGLNTIYF
TRBV5-1	NA	TRBJ2-5	TRBD1	TGCGCCAGCAGCTTGGGGAGACAGGGAGAGACCCAGTACTTC	CASSLGRQGETQYF
TRBV9	NA	TRBJ2-6	NA	TGTGCCGGCAGCGTAGCCCGAGCCTCTGGGGCCAACGTCCTGACTTTC	CAGSVARASGANVLTF
TRBV6-1	NA	TRBJ2-7	TRBD1	TGTGCCAGCAGTGAGGGACAGGGGGCTGGCGAGCAGTACTTC	CASSEGQGAGEQYF
TRBV3-1/TRBV3-2	NA	TRBJ2-3	TRBD1	TGTGCCAGCGGCGAGACGGGACAGGGAATAGGGACGCAGTATTTT	CASGETGQGIGTQYF
TRBV24-1	NA	TRBJ1-1	NA	TGTGCCACCAGTGATTTCACAGCGAACACTGAAGCTTTCTTT	CATSDFTANTEAFF
TRBV5-4	NA	TRBJ1-2	NA	TGTGCCAGCAGCGCCGACCTCTATGGCTACACCTTC	CASSADLYGYTF
TRBV6-5	NA	TRBJ2-1	NA	TGTGCCAGCGCCCTGGAAACCTACAATGAGCAGTTCTTC	CASALETYNEQFF
TRBV9	NA	TRBJ2-7	NA	TGTGCCAGCAGCAATACGAACCAGGGCTACGAGCAGTACTTC	CASSNTNQGYEQYF
TRBV6-6	NA	TRBJ1-3	TRBD1	TGTGCCAGCAAACCGACAGGGATGAGCTCTGGAAACACCATATATTTT	CASKPTGMSSGNTIYF
TRBV2	once	TRBJ1-5	NA	TGTGCCAGCAGTGAAAGTGGTGGGAATCAGCCCCAGCATTTT	CASSESGGNQPQHF
TRBV5-1	NA	TRBJ2-7	NA	TGCGCCAGCAGCTTGGGACTATCAACCTACGAGCAGTACTTC	CASSLGLSTYEQYF
TRBV6-6	NA	TRBJ1-1	NA	TGTGCCAGCAGTTACCACCCGGGGTGGACTGAAGCTTTCTTT	CASSYHPGWTEAFF
TRBV5-1	NA	TRBJ2-2	NA	TGCGCCAGCAGCTTGGAGCACGCCGGGGAGCTGTTTTTT	CASSLEHAGELFF
TRBV5-1	NA	TRBJ1-2	TRBD1	TGCGCCAGCAGCATGCCAGGACAGGACTATGGCTACACCTTC	CASSMPGQDYGYTF
TRBV5-1	NA	TRBJ2-7	TRBD1	TGCGCCAGCAGCCCCGGGACAGCCAACTACGAGCAGTACTTC	CASSPGTANYEQYF
TRBV19	once	TRBJ1-2	NA	TGTGCCAGTAGTACCTTTACACAGGGCCAAGACTACACCTTC	CASSTFTQGQDYTF
TRBV4-2	NA	TRBJ2-1	NA	TGTGCCAGCAGCCAAGGTGGCCTCGGGCTAGCAGGCCATGAGCAGTTCTTC	CASSQGGLGLAGHEQFF
TRBV6-2/TRBV6-3	NA	TRBJ2-1	NA	TGTGCCAGCAGTTACGGGGATGAGCAGTTCTTC	CASSYGDEQFF
TRBV5-1	NA	TRBJ1-1	NA	TGCGCCAGCAGCACGGCGGTGCAGAACACTGAAGCTTTCTTT	CASSTAVQNTEAFF
TRBV27	NA	TRBJ2-3	TRBD2	TGTGCCAGCAGTTTAATGGGGGGGACAGATACGCAGTATTTT	CASSLMGGTDTQYF
TRBV3-1/TRBV3-2	NA	TRBJ1-2	NA	TGTGCCAGCAGCCAAGCCCAGGGGTCCTATGGCTACACCTTC	CASSQAQGSYGYTF
TRBV4-3	NA	TRBJ2-7	NA	TGCGCCAGCAGCCAAGCACATTCCGGGACGTACTACGAGCAGTACTTC	CASSQAHSGTYYEQYF
TRBV27	NA	TRBJ1-4	NA	TGTGCCAGCAGTTTACACTATGAAACTAATGAAAAACTGTTTTTT	CASSLHYETNEKLFF
TRBV6-5	NA	TRBJ1-6	NA	TGTGCCAGCAGTTACTTTAATTCACCCCTCCACTTT	CASSYFNSPLHF
TRBV7-2	few	TRBJ1-2	NA	TGTGCCAGCAGCTTGACATTTTCTCATAACTATGGCTACACCTTC	CASSLTFSHNYGYTF
TRBV30	few	TRBJ1-2	NA	TGTGCCTGGAGGGGCCAGACGGGGCGGAATGGCTACACCTTC	CAWRGQTGRNGYTF
TRBV27	NA	TRBJ1-6	NA	TGTGCCAGCAGTTTAGAAGGTGGAGGGTCACCCCTCCACTTT	CASSLEGGGSPLHF